This T cell receptor (beta chain) was retrieved from a study of T-cell reconstitution after alpha-beta-depleted transplantation in children. General study findings and limits: A year had passed since transplant, and T-cell counts and diversity by then came mostly from newly produced T cells. The study reportedly traced alpha-beta T cells about two months after transplant to several hundred expanded graft clones. At day 60, the high TCRbeta diversity found in some patients originated from recipient T cells and thymic progenitors that had survived.

Unique molecular identifiers were built into the TCRbeta library. A single record per CDR3 protein comes from TCRdb applying MiXCR to the PCR reads. The data contain about 300,000 distinct CDR3 sequences, 7.5% to 9% of them seen just once; the ten biggest clones take up about 8.2%. This clonotype was counted a few times. Its matching antigen is unknown. At one of its ends the junction is not consistent with the germline gene, which may arise from a read error. The CDR3 has 16 amino acids. The germline CDR1 and CDR2 sequences are SGHTA and FQGNSA. This receptor was obtained from a female patient aged 2 to 10 who had a stem cell transplant for Fanconi anemia, so the T cells may come from the graft donor. The chain links TRBV7-2 to TRBJ2-5; 9 bases line up with TRBD2. The sequences come from peripheral blood, collected 360 days after TCRalphabeta/CD19-depleted stem cell transplant. The CDR3 DNA sequence: TGTGCCAACAGCTTCTCTGCGGGAGGGAGGCTAGAGACCCAGTACTTC. This sequence encodes CANSFSAGGRLETQYF. The full variable domain, in which reference TRBV7-2 and TRBJ2-5 provide the parts outside the CDR3, is GAGVSQSPSNKVTEKGKDVELRCDPISGHTALYWYRQSLGQGLEFLIYFQGNSAPDKSGLPSDRFSAERTGGSVSTLTIQRTQQEDSAVYLCANSFSAGGRLETQYFGPGTRLLVL.